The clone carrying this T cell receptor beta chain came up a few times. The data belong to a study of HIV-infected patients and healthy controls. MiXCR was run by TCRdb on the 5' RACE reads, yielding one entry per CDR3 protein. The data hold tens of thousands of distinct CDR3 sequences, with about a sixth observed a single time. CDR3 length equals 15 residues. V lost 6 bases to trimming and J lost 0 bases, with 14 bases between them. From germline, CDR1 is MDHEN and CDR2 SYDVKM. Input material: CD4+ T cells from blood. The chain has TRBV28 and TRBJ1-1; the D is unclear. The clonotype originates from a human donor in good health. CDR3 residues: CASSPPRAMNTEAFF. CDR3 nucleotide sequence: TGTGCCAGCAGCCCACCCCGTGCCATGAACACTGAAGCTTTCTTT.